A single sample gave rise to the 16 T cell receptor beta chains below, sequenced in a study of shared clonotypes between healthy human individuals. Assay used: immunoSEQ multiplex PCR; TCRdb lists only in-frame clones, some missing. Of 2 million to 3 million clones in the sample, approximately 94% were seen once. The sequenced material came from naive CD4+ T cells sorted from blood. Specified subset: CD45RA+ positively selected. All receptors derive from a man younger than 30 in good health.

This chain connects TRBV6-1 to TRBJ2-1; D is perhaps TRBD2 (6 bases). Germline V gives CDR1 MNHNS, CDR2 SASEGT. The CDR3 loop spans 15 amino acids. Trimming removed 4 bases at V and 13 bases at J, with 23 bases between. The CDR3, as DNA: TGTGCCAGCAGTGGCACGGGACTCTCGGTTCCTAATCAGTTCTTC. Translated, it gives CASSGTGLSVPNQFF.

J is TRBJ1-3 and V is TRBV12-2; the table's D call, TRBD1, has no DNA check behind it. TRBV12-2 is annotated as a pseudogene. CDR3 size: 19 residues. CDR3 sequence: CASRLEIDRGRETGNTIYF. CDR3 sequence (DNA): TGTGCAAGTCGCTTAGAGATCGACAGGGGGCGAGAGACTGGAAACACCATATATTTT.

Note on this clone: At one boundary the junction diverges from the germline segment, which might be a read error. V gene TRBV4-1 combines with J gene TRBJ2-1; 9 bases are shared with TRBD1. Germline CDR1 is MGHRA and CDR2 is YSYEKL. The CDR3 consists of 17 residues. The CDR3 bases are TGCGCCAGCAGACAAGAGGGTGGGACAGGGTCCTACAATGAGCAGTTCTTC. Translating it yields CASRQEGGTGSYNEQFF.

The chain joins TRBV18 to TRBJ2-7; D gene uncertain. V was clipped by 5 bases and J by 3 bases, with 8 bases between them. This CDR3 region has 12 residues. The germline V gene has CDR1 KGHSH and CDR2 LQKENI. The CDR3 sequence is CASSSFNYEQYF. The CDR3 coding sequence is TGTGCCAGCTCATCCTTTAACTACGAGCAGTACTTC.

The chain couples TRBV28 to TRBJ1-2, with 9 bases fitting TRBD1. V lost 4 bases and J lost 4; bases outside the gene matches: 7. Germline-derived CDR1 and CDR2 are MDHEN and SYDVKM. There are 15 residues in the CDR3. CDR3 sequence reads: CASSSSGTGSYGYTF. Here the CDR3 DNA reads TGTGCCAGCAGTTCCTCCGGGACAGGGTCCTATGGCTACACCTTC.

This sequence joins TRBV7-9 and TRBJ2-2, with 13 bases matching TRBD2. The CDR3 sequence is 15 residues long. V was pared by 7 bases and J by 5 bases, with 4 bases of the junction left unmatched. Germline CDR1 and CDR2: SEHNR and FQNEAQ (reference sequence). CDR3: CASTKLAGGTGELFF. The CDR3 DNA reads TGTGCCAGCACCAAACTAGCGGGAGGGACCGGGGAGCTGTTTTTT.

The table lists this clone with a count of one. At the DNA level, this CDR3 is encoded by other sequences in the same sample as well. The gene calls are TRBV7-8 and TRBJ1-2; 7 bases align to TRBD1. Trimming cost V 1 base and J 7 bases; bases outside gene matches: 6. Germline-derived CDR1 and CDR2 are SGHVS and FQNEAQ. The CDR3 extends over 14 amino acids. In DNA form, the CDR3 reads TGTGCCAGCAGCTTAGGCCAGGGGGAAGGTGGCTACACCTTC. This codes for CASSLGQGEGGYTF.

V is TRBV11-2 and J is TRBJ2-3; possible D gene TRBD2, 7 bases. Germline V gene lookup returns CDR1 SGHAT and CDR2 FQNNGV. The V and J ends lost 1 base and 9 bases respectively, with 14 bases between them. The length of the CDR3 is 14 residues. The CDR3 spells CASSLGGGRGTQYF. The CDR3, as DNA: TGTGCCAGCAGCTTAGGCGGGGGAAGGGGGACGCAGTATTTT. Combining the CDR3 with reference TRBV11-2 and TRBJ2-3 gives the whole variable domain EAGVAQSPRYKIIEKRQSVAFWCNPISGHATLYWYQQILGQGPKLLIQFQNNGVVDDSQLPKDRFSAERLKGVDSTLKIQPAKLEDSAVYLCASSLGGGRGTQYFGPGTRLTVL.

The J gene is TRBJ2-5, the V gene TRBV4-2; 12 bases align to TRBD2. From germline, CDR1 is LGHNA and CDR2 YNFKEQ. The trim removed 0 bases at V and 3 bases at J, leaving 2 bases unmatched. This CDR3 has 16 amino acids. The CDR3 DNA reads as TGTGCCAGCAGCCAAGATACTAGCGGGGGGAAAGAGACCCAGTACTTC. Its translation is CASSQDTSGGKETQYF.

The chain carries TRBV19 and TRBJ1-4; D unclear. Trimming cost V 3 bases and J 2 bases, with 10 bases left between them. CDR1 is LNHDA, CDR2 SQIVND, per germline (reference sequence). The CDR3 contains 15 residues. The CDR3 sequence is CASSIGRSTNEKLFF. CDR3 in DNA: TGTGCCAGTAGTATCGGACGTAGCACTAATGAAAAACTGTTTTTT.

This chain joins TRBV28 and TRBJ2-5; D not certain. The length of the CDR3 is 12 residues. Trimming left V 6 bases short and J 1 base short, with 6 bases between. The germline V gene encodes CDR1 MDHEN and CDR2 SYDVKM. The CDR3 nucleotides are TGTGCCAGCAGCGCGCCCCAAGAGACCCAGTACTTC. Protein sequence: CASSAPQETQYF.

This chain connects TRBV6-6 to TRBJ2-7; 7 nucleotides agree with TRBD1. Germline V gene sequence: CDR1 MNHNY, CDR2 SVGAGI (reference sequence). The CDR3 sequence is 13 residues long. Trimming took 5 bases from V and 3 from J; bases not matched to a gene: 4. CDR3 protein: CASSDRAGYEQYF. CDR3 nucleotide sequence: TGTGCCAGCAGTGACAGGGCCGGCTACGAGCAGTACTTC.

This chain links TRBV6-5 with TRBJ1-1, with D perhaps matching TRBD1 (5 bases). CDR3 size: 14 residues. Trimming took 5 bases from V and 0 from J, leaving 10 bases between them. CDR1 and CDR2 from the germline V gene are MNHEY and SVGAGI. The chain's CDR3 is CASSRGELNTEAFF. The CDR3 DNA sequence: TGTGCCAGCAGTAGAGGGGAGCTGAACACTGAAGCTTTCTTT.

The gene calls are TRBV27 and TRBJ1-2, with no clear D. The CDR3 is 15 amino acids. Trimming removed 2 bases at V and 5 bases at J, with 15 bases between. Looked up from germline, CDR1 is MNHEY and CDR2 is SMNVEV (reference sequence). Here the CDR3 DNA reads TGTGCCAGCAGTTTAAACCCCTTTAGAGGGTATGGCTACACCTTC. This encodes CASSLNPFRGYGYTF.

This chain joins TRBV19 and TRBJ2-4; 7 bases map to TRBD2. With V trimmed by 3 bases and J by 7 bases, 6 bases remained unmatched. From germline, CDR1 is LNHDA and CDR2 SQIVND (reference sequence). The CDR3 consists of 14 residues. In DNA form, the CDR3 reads TGTGCCAGTAGTATCAGCGGGGAGCGGAACATTCAGTACTTC. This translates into CASSISGERNIQYF.

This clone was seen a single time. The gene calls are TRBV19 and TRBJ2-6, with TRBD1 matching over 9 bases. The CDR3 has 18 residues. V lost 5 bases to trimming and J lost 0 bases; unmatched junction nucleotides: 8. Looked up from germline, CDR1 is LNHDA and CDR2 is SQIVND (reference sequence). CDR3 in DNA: TGTGCCAGTAGTTCACAGGGGGCTTTTGACTCTGGGGCCAACGTCCTGACTTTC. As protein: CASSSQGAFDSGANVLTF.